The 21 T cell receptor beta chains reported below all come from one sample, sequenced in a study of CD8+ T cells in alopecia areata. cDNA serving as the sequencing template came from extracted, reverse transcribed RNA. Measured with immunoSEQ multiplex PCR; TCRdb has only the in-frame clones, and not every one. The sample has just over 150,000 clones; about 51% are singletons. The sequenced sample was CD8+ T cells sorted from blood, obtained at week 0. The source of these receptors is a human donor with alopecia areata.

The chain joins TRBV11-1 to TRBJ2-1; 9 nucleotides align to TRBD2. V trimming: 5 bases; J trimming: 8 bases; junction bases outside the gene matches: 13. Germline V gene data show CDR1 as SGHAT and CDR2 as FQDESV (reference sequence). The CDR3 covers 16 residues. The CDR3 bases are TGTGCCAGCAGCCCGAGTAGCGGGGGATTTGGAGATGAGCAGTTCTTC. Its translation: CASSPSSGGFGDEQFF.

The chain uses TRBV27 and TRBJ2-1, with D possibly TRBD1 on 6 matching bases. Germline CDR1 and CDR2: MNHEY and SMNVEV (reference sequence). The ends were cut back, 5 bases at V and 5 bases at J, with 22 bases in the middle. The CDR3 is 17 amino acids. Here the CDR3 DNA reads TGTGCCAGCAGTCTTACAAACAGGGAGATAAGCCACAATGAGCAGTTCTTC. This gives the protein CASSLTNREISHNEQFF.

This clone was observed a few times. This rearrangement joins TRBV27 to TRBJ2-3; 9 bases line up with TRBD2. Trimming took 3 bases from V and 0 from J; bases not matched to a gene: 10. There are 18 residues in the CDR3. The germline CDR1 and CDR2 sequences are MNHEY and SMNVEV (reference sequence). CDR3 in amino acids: CASSFRASGVSSTDTQYF. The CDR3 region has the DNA TGTGCCAGCAGTTTTAGGGCTAGCGGGGTTTCTAGCACAGATACGCAGTATTTT.

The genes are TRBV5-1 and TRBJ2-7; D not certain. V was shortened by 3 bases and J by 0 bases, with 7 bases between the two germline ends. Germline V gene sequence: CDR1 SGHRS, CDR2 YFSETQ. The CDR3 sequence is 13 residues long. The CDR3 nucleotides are TGCGCCAGCAGCTCGCAGCCCTCCTACGAGCAGTACTTC. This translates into CASSSQPSYEQYF.

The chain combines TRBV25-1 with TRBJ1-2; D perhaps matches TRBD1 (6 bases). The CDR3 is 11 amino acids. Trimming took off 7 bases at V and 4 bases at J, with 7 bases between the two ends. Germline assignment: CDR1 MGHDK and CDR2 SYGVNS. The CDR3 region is CASMTGYGYTF. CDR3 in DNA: TGTGCCAGCATGACAGGCTATGGCTACACCTTC.

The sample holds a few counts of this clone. The CDR3 spells CASGPGTGRGNTEAFF. CDR3 coding DNA: TGTGCTAGTGGCCCCGGGACAGGGAGGGGGAACACTGAAGCTTTCTTT. The chain employs TRBV12-5 and TRBJ1-1, with TRBD1 identical over 9 bases. CDR1 and CDR2 (germline): LGHNT, FRNRAP. J lost 1 base, V lost 6 bases, and 9 bases had no gene match. The CDR3 totals 16 residues.

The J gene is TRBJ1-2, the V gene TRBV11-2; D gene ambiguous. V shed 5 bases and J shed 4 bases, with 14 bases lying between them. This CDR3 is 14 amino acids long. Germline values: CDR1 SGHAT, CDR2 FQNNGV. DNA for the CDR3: TGTGCCAGCAGCCCGACCGTGGGAGTCTATGGCTACACCTTC. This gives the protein CASSPTVGVYGYTF. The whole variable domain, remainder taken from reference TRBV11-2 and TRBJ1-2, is EAGVAQSPRYKIIEKRQSVAFWCNPISGHATLYWYQQILGQGPKLLIQFQNNGVVDDSQLPKDRFSAERLKGVDSTLKIQPAKLEDSAVYLCASSPTVGVYGYTFGSGTRLTVV.

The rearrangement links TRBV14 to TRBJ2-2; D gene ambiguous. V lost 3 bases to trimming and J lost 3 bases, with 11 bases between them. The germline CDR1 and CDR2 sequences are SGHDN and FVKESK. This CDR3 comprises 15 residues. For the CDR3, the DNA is TGTGCCAGCAGCCAGTCCACGGATTACACCGGGGAGCTGTTTTTT. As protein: CASSQSTDYTGELFF.

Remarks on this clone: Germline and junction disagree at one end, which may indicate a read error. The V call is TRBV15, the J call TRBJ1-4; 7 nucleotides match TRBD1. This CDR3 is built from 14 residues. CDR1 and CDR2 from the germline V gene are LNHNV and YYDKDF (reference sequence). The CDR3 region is CATSGDREQEKLFF. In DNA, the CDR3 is TGTGCCACCAGCGGAGACAGGGAGCAAGAAAAACTGTTTTTT.

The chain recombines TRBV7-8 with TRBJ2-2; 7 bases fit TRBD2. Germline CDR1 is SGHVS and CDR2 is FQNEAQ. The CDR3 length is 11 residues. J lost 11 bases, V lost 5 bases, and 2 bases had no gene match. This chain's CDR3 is CASSTGLELFF. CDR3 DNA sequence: TGTGCCAGCAGCACGGGACTAGAGCTGTTTTTT.

DNA for the CDR3: TGCGCCAGCAGCTTGGAAGGGCAGACCTTCCAAGAGACCCAGTACTTC. Its translation is CASSLEGQTFQETQYF. V is TRBV5-1 and J is TRBJ2-5; D gene ambiguous. V lost 0 bases, J lost 1 base, and 13 bases lay in between. CDR3 length equals 16 residues. CDR1 and CDR2 from the germline V gene are SGHRS and YFSETQ.

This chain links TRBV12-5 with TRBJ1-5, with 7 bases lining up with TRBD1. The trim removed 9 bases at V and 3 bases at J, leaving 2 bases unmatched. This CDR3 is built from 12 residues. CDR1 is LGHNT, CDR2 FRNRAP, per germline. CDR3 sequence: CASTGDNQPQHF. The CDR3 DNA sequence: TGTGCTAGCACAGGGGACAATCAGCCCCAGCATTTT. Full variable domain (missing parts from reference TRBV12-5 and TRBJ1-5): DARVTQTPRHKVTEMGQEVTMRCQPILGHNTVFWYRQTMMQGLELLAYFRNRAPLDDSGMPKDRFSAEMPDATLATLKIQPSEPRDSAVYFCASTGDNQPQHFGDGTRLSIL.

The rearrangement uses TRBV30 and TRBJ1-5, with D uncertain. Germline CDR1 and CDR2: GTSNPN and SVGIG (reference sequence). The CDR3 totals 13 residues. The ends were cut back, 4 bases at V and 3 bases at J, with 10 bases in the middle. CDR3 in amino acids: CAWTEGNNQPQHF. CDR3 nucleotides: TGTGCCTGGACTGAGGGAAACAATCAGCCCCAGCATTTT.

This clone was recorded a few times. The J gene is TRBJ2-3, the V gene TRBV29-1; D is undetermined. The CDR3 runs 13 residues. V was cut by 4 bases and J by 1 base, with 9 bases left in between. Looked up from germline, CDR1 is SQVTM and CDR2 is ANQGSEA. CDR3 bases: TGCAGCGTTGGCGGCGGTCGCACAGATACGCAGTATTTT. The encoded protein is CSVGGGRTDTQYF.

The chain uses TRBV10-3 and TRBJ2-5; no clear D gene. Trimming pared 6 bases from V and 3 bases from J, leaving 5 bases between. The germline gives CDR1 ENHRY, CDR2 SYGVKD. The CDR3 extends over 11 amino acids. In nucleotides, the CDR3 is TGTGCCATCAGCGACAAAGAGACCCAGTACTTC. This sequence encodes CAISDKETQYF.

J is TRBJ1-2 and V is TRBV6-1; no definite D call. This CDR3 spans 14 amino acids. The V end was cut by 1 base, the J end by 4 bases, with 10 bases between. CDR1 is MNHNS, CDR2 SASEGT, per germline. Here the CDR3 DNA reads TGTGCCAGCAGTGAAGATCGCGAACGCTATGGCTACACCTTC. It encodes CASSEDRERYGYTF.

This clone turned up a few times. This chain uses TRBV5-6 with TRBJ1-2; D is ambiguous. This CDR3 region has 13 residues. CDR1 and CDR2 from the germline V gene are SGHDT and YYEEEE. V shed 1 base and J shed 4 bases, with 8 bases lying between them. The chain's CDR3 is CASSLIVGYGYTF. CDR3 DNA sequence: TGTGCCAGCAGCTTGATTGTCGGCTATGGCTACACCTTC.

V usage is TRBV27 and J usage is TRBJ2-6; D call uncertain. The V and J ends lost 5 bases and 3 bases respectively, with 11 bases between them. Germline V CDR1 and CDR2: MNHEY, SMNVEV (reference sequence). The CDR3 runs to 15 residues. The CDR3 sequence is CASSPVVVGANVLTF. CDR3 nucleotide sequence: TGTGCCAGCAGTCCCGTGGTAGTTGGGGCCAACGTCCTGACTTTC.

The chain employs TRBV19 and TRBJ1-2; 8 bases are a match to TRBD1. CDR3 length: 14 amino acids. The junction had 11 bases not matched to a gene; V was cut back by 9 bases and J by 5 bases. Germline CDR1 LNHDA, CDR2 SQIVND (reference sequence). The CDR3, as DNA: TGTGCCAGCTCCCCCGGGACAGGCCCATATGGCTACACCTTC. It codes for CASSPGTGPYGYTF.

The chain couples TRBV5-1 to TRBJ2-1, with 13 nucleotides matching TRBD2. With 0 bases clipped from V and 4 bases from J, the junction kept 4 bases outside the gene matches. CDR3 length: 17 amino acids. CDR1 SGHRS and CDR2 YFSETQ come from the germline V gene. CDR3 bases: TGCGCCAGCAGCTTGGGCAGACTAGCGGGGGGTTACAATGAGCAGTTCTTC. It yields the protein CASSLGRLAGGYNEQFF.

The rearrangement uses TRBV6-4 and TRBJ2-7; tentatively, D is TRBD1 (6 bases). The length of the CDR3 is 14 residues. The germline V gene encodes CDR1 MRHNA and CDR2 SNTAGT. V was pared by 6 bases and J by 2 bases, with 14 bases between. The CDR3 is CASSLGAGAYEQYF. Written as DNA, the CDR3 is TGTGCCAGCAGCCTTGGGGCAGGGGCCTACGAGCAGTACTTC.